Below are 20 T cell receptor beta chains sequenced from a single sample in a study of blood T cell repertoires in COVID-19 (TCRdb year 2020). Receptor amplification or capture employed the immunoSEQ multiplex PCR assay. Entries here come from immuneACCESS through TCRdb and include only in-frame sequences with V and J called. Some clones fail to appear in such tables; in the studies checked, an unresolved V gene covers under half of the shortfall, and the cause of the remainder is unknown. For this sample there are some 170,000 clones; 81% appear just once. The top ten clones comprise about 11% of the sample. The sequencing input was peripheral blood. These TCRs come from a man between 60 and 70 years old with active or convalescent COVID-19.

The V gene is TRBV5-6, the J gene TRBJ2-1; 7 bases line up with TRBD1. J was trimmed by 3 bases and V by 3 bases; bases with no gene match: 3. Germline V gene sequence: CDR1 SGHDT, CDR2 YYEEEE. The CDR3 has 14 amino acids. As DNA, the CDR3 is TGTGCCAGCAGCTCTCGGGACAGCTACAATGAGCAGTTCTTC. This sequence encodes CASSSRDSYNEQFF.

The rearrangement uses TRBV3-1 (or the pseudogene TRBV3-2) and TRBJ1-2; TRBD1 matches 11 bases. Germline trimming cut 1 base from V and 8 bases from J; bases unmatched to any gene: 6. Germline lookup yields CDR1 LGHDT and CDR2 YNNKEL (reference sequence). The CDR3 loop spans 15 amino acids. In DNA form, the CDR3 reads TGTGCCAGCAGCCAAGGCGGACAGGGGGCGCGGGGCTACACCTTC. This codes for CASSQGGQGARGYTF.

This clone has more than one count but fewer than ten. This sequence joins TRBV13 and TRBJ2-7, with D uncertain. Trimming took 4 bases from V and 7 from J, leaving 8 bases between them. Germline V gene data show CDR1 as PRHDT and CDR2 as FYEKMQ (reference sequence). CDR3 length: 11 residues. DNA for the CDR3: TGTGCCAGCAGCTCCAACAGAGAGCAGTACTTC. The encoded protein is CASSSNREQYF.

The rearrangement joins TRBV3-1 (or the pseudogene TRBV3-2) to TRBJ2-7; weak D call: TRBD1 (5 bases). V shed 2 bases and J shed 5 bases, with 7 bases lying between them. The CDR3 contains 12 residues. The germline gives CDR1 LGHDT, CDR2 YNNKEL (reference sequence). The CDR3 coding sequence is TGTGCCAGCAGCCAAAGGGGTGACGAGCAGTACTTC. As protein: CASSQRGDEQYF.

This rearrangement joins TRBV5-1 to TRBJ2-1; 10 positions agree with TRBD1. Germline-derived CDR1 and CDR2 are SGHRS and YFSETQ. V gave up 2 bases and J gave up 8 bases; unmatched junction bases: 7. This CDR3 is 15 amino acids long. CDR3 DNA: TGCGCCAGCAGCTTCTCTGACAGGGGGCGGGATGAGCAGTTCTTC. Its protein is CASSFSDRGRDEQFF.

This clone was observed once. The chain links TRBV9 to TRBJ1-2; 8 positions match TRBD1. Germline V gene sequence: CDR1 SGDLS, CDR2 YYNGEE. V lost 4 bases to trimming and J lost 5 bases; unmatched junction nucleotides: 10. This CDR3 is 15 amino acids long. The CDR3 here is CASSSGQGFGYGYTF. DNA of the CDR3: TGTGCCAGCAGCTCCGGACAGGGTTTTGGTTATGGCTACACCTTC.

The chain is built from TRBV5-5 and TRBJ1-1; D gene unclear. There are 16 residues in the CDR3. V lost 1 base and J lost 1, with 14 bases in between. Germline loops: CDR1 SGHKS, CDR2 YYEKEE (reference sequence). CDR3 coding DNA: TGTGCCAGCAGCTTGAGGTTGGGCAGATCGAACACTGAAGCTTTCTTT. Translating it yields CASSLRLGRSNTEAFF.

The V call is TRBV7-6, the J call TRBJ2-5, with TRBD2 identical over 7 bases. The V gene end was trimmed by 0 bases and the J gene end by 2 bases; junction bases not matched to a gene: 6. CDR3 length: 16 residues. Germline CDR1 reads SGHVS; CDR2 reads FNYEAQ. CDR3 in DNA: TGTGCCAGCAGCTTAGCGAGACGTAGCGGGCAAGAGACCCAGTACTTC. Amino acid sequence: CASSLARRSGQETQYF. Drawing the rest from reference TRBV7-6 and TRBJ2-5, the complete variable domain is GAGVSQSPRYKVTKRGQDVALRCDPISGHVSLYWYRQALGQGPEFLTYFNYEAQQDKSGLPNDRFSAERPEGSISTLTIQRTEQRDSAMYRCASSLARRSGQETQYFGPGTRLLVL.

The CDR3 region is CASSPAGSHTEAFF. The CDR3 DNA sequence: TGTGCCAGCTCACCAGCAGGTTCCCACACTGAAGCTTTCTTT. This sequence joins TRBV18 and TRBJ1-1, with no clear D. Germline values: CDR1 KGHSH, CDR2 LQKENI. There are 14 residues in the CDR3. V lost 2 bases and J lost 3, with 10 bases in between.

The J gene is TRBJ2-1, the V gene TRBV14; TRBD2 agrees at 7 bases. Germline V lookup: CDR1 SGHDN, CDR2 FVKESK. CDR3 length: 16 amino acids. The V and J ends lost 0 bases and 0 bases, in that order; junction bases with no gene match: 2. This chain's CDR3 is CASSQEGGSSYNEQFF. The CDR3 region has the DNA TGTGCCAGCAGCCAAGAGGGGGGGAGCTCCTACAATGAGCAGTTCTTC.

The V and J genes are TRBV13 and TRBJ1-1; D is unresolved. The length of the CDR3 is 13 residues. The V end was cut by 4 bases, the J end by 4 bases, with 10 bases between. CDR1 is PRHDT, CDR2 FYEKMQ, per germline (reference sequence). The CDR3 sequence is CASSSTEITEAFF. Written as DNA, the CDR3 is TGTGCCAGCAGCTCCACAGAGATCACTGAAGCTTTCTTT.

The chain carries TRBV6-5 and TRBJ1-2, with a possible D match to TRBD1 (5 bases). From germline, CDR1 is MNHEY and CDR2 SVGAGI. The CDR3 is made up of 13 amino acids. The V end lost 7 bases, the J end lost 8 bases, and 17 bases lay between the germline ends. This CDR3 is CASTPVRGKGYTF. DNA for the CDR3: TGTGCCAGCACTCCTGTTAGGGGTAAAGGCTACACCTTC.

This chain uses TRBV19 with TRBJ1-5; 7 nucleotides line up with TRBD1. Losses at the gene ends were 7 bases for V and 3 bases for J; bases not matched to a gene: 9. The germline CDR1 and CDR2 sequences are LNHDA and SQIVND (reference sequence). The CDR3 sequence is 15 residues long. For the CDR3, the DNA is TGTGCCAGTATAGAGATCGAGGGGGCCAATCAGCCCCAGCATTTT. Residues: CASIEIEGANQPQHF.

The V call is TRBV7-9, the J call TRBJ2-5, with no clear D. V dropped 2 bases and J dropped 2 bases, with 9 bases sitting between them. Germline V CDR1 and CDR2: SEHNR, FQNEAQ (reference sequence). CDR3 length: 14 residues. The chain's CDR3 is CASSLLLEQETQYF. The CDR3 DNA reads TGTGCCAGCAGCTTACTTCTAGAACAAGAGACCCAGTACTTC.

V is TRBV12-3 or TRBV12-4 and J is TRBJ1-3; D is ambiguous. V was clipped by 8 bases and J by 4 bases, with 9 bases between them. This CDR3 region has 12 residues. CDR3 nucleotides: TGTGCCAGCTGGTTTAGCGGAAACACCATATATTTT. This codes for CASWFSGNTIYF.

This rearrangement joins TRBV4-2 to TRBJ1-4; a weak D match, TRBD1 (5 bases). This CDR3 is built from 14 residues. Germline V gene sequence: CDR1 LGHNA, CDR2 YNFKEQ. V lost 6 bases, J lost 3 bases, and 11 bases lay in between. The CDR3 is CASREPQANEKLFF. The DNA of the CDR3 is TGTGCCAGCAGGGAGCCACAGGCTAATGAAAAACTGTTTTTT.

J is TRBJ1-1 and V is TRBV7-8, with TRBD1 as a possible D gene (5 bases). CDR1 and CDR2 from the germline V gene are SGHVS and FQNEAQ. V lost 5 bases and J lost 3, with 16 bases in between. There are 15 residues in the CDR3. The CDR3 DNA sequence: TGTGCCAGCAGCCCACAAGCGGGGGTTTACACTGAAGCTTTCTTT. As protein: CASSPQAGVYTEAFF.

The chain uses TRBV6-6 and TRBJ1-3; no clear D. This CDR3 contains 16 residues. The germline V gene has CDR1 MNHNY and CDR2 SVGAGI (reference sequence). V was clipped by 2 bases and J by 0 bases, with 11 bases between them. CDR3 sequence reads: CASSYGIWSSGNTIYF. CDR3 bases: TGTGCCAGCAGTTACGGTATTTGGAGCTCTGGAAACACCATATATTTT.

The chain combines TRBV24-1 with TRBJ2-5; D gene unclear. CDR3 length: 12 residues. V was cut by 2 bases and J by 5 bases, with 5 bases left in between. Germline assignment: CDR1 KGHDR and CDR2 SFDVKD. Here the CDR3 reads CATSDSVETQYF. In DNA form, the CDR3 reads TGTGCCACCAGTGATTCGGTGGAGACCCAGTACTTC.

This sequence joins TRBV5-4 and TRBJ2-2; 8 bases match TRBD1. The trim removed 0 bases at V and 7 bases at J, leaving 8 bases unmatched. CDR3 length: 16 amino acids. Germline V gene lookup returns CDR1 SGHNT and CDR2 YYREEE (reference sequence). The CDR3 nucleotides read TGTGCCAGCAGCTTGGGTCGGCCAGGGGGCATCGGGGAGCTGTTTTTT. Translating it yields CASSLGRPGGIGELFF.